The 9 T cell receptor beta chains below were found in one sample sequenced in a study of shared clonotypes between healthy human individuals. Data came from immunoSEQ multiplex PCR; TCRdb stores just in-frame clones and leaves some out. The sample comprises some 2 million clones, over 85% of which are singletons, and 0.13% rests with the top ten. The sequencing sample was made of naive CD4+ T cells sorted from blood. Indicated subset: CD45RA+ positively selected. These TCRs come from a man aged 18 to 35 in good health.

The V and J genes are TRBV28 and TRBJ2-7; TRBD2 matches at 8 bases. Germline values: CDR1 MDHEN, CDR2 SYDVKM. The CDR3 totals 15 residues. V dropped 4 bases and J dropped 4; count of bases not matched to a gene: 9. CDR3 DNA sequence: TGTGCCAGCAGTTCCCTCCACGGGGGGGCGTACGAGCAGTACTTC. Translated, it gives CASSSLHGGAYEQYF. Looking up the rest from reference TRBV28 and TRBJ2-7 gives the full variable domain: DVKVTQSSRYLVKRTGEKVFLECVQDMDHENMFWYRQDPGLGLRLIYFSYDVKMKEKGDIPEGYSVSREKKERFSLILESASTNQTSMYLCASSSLHGGAYEQYFGPGTRLTVT.

The gene calls are TRBV5-1 and TRBJ2-1; 12 nucleotides align to TRBD2. J was trimmed by 6 bases and V by 5 bases; bases with no gene match: 9. This CDR3 region has 16 residues. The germline CDR1 and CDR2 sequences are SGHRS and YFSETQ. This CDR3 reads CASRDGTSGFFNEQFF. The CDR3 nucleotides are TGCGCCAGCAGGGATGGGACTAGCGGGTTTTTCAATGAGCAGTTCTTC. Combining the CDR3 with reference TRBV5-1 and TRBJ2-1 gives the whole variable domain KAGVTQTPRYLIKTRGQQVTLSCSPISGHRSVSWYQQTPGQGLQFLFEYFSETQRNKGNFPGRFSGRQFSNSRSEMNVSTLELGDSALYLCASRDGTSGFFNEQFFGPGTRLTVL.

V is TRBV5-6 and J is TRBJ1-2; D is possibly TRBD1 (6 bases). Germline-derived CDR1 and CDR2 are SGHDT and YYEEEE. V dropped 2 bases and J dropped 3 bases, with 14 bases sitting between them. The CDR3 length is 15 residues. CDR3 coding DNA: TGTGCCAGCAGCTTAGTCGACAGGATCCACTATGGCTACACCTTC. Protein sequence: CASSLVDRIHYGYTF.

This chain links TRBV10-3 with TRBJ1-1, with D unclear. There are 14 residues in the CDR3. V gave up 3 bases and J gave up 2 bases, with 10 bases separating them. Germline V gene lookup returns CDR1 ENHRY and CDR2 SYGVKD. The CDR3 DNA reads as TGTGCCATCAGTGATGGGCAGACCAACACTGAAGCTTTCTTT. It yields the protein CAISDGQTNTEAFF.

This chain joins TRBV19 and TRBJ2-1; 8 bases agree with TRBD2. The CDR3 spans 15 residues. J was trimmed by 5 bases and V by 3 bases; bases with no gene match: 6. Germline V gene lookup returns CDR1 LNHDA and CDR2 SQIVND (reference sequence). Here the CDR3 reads CASSIVAGFHNEQFF. CDR3 bases: TGTGCCAGTAGTATTGTAGCGGGATTCCACAATGAGCAGTTCTTC.

The rearrangement joins TRBV12-2 to TRBJ2-3; the listed D gene, TRBD1, was not tested against the DNA. TRBV12-2 is shown as a pseudogene. This CDR3 contains 13 residues. The CDR3 loop is CASRPTGWDTQYF. CDR3 in DNA: TGTGCAAGTCGCCCCACAGGGTGGGATACGCAGTATTTT.

J is TRBJ1-1 and V is TRBV10-3; 10 nucleotides match TRBD1. Germline-derived CDR1 and CDR2 are ENHRY and SYGVKD. The CDR3 has 13 amino acids. Trimming removed 3 bases from V and 6 bases from J; junction bases left unmatched: 1. CDR3 amino acids: CAISEGTGAEAFF. The CDR3 bases are TGTGCCATCAGTGAAGGGACAGGGGCTGAAGCTTTCTTT.

A few counts support this clone. This specimen includes other DNA sequences encoding the same CDR3. The genes are TRBV6-5 and TRBJ1-5, with 7 bases identical to TRBD1. V gave up 2 bases and J gave up 5 bases; unmatched junction bases: 0. The CDR3 has 13 residues. CDR1 and CDR2 (germline): MNHEY, SVGAGI. The DNA of the CDR3 is TGTGCCAGCAGTTACGACAGGGATCAGCCCCAGCATTTT. It yields the protein CASSYDRDQPQHF.

This sequence joins TRBV21-1 and TRBJ2-7; the D segment call TRBD1 is taken from the table without a DNA check. TRBV21-1 is an annotated pseudogene. The CDR3 is 14 amino acids. In nucleotides, the CDR3 is TGTGCCAGCTCAGGGGTCCCTTGCCCCTACGAGCAGTACTTC. Amino acid sequence: CASSGVPCPYEQYF.